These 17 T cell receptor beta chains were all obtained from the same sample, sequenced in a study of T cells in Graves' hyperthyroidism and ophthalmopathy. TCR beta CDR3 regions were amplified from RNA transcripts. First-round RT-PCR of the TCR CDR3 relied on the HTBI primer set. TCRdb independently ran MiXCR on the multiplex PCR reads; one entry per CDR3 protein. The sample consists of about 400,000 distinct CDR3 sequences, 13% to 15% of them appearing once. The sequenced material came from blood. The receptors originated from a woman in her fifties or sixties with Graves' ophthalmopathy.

The CDR3 sequence: CASSTRGLAGGSSYNEQFF. In DNA, the CDR3 is TGTGCCAGTAGTACCCGGGGACTAGCGGGAGGGAGCTCCTACAATGAGCAGTTCTTC. The chain employs TRBV19 and TRBJ2-1, with TRBD2 matching 16 bases. This CDR3 is 19 amino acids long. CDR1 and CDR2 (germline): LNHDA, SQIVND (reference sequence). V lost 4 bases and J lost 0; bases outside the gene matches: 6. The variable domain in full, completed from reference TRBV19 and TRBJ2-1, reads DGGITQSPKYLFRKEGQNVTLSCEQNLNHDAMYWYRQDPGQGLRLIYYSQIVNDFQKGDIAEGYSVSREKKESFPLTVTSAQKNPTAFYLCASSTRGLAGGSSYNEQFFGPGTRLTVL.

The CDR3 is CASSIVVTGSSYNEQFF. CDR3 in DNA: TGTGCCAGTAGTATAGTAGTTACGGGGAGCTCCTACAATGAGCAGTTCTTC. The chain has TRBV19 and TRBJ2-1; D is perhaps TRBD2 (5 bases). Germline V lookup: CDR1 LNHDA, CDR2 SQIVND (reference sequence). This CDR3 comprises 17 residues. Trimming left V 1 base short and J 0 bases short, with 13 bases between.

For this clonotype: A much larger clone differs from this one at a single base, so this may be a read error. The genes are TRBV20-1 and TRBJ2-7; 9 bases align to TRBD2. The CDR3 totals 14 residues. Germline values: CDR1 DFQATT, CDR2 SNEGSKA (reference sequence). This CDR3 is CGARFASGTYEQYF. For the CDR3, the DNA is TGCGGTGCTAGATTCGCTAGCGGGACCTACGAGCAGTACTTC.

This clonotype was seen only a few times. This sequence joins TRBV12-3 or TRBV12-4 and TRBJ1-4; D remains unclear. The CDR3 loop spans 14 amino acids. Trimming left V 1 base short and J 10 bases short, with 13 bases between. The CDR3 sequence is CASSLEAWAGKLFF. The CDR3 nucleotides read TGTGCCAGCAGTTTAGAAGCTTGGGCGGGAAAACTGTTTTTT.

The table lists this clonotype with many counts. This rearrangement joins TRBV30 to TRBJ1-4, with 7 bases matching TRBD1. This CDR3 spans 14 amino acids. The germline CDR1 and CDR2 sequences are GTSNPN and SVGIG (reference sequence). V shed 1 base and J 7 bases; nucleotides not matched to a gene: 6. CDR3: CAWSDGTALEKLFF. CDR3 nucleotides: TGTGCCTGGAGTGACGGGACAGCTCTTGAAAAACTGTTTTTT.

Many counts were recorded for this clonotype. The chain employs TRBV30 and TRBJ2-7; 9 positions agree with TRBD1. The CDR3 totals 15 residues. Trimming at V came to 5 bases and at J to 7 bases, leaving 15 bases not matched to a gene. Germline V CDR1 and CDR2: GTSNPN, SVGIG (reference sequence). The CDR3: CAWRTPGTGWGEQYF. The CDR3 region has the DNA TGTGCCTGGCGAACCCCCGGGACAGGGTGGGGGGAGCAGTACTTC.

The CDR3 nucleotides read TGTGCCAGCAGCTTGGGGGGCAGGGCCAACTATGGCTACACCTTC. Translation: CASSLGGRANYGYTF. The gene calls are TRBV5-4 and TRBJ1-2; a weak D match, TRBD1 (5 bases). From germline, CDR1 is SGHNT and CDR2 YYREEE (reference sequence). V was shortened by 0 bases and J by 2 bases, with 11 bases between the two germline ends. This CDR3 has 15 amino acids.

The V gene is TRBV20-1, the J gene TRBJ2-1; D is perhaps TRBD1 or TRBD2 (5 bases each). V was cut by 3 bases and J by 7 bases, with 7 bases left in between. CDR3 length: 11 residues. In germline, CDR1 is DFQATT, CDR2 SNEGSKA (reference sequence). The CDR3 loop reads CSARGVNEQFF. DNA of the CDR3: TGCAGTGCTAGGGGGGTGAATGAGCAGTTCTTC.

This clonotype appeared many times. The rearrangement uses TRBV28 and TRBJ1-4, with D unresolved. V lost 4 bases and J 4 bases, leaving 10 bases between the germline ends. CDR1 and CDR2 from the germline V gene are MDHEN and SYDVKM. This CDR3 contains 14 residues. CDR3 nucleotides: TGTGCCAGCAGTTCCCCATCCCTTAATGAAAAACTGTTTTTT. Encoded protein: CASSSPSLNEKLFF.

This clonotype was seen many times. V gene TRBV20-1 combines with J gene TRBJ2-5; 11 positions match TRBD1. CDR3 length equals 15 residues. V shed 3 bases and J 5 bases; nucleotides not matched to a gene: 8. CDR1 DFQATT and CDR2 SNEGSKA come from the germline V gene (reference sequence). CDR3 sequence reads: CSARTRDRGLETQYF. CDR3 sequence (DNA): TGCAGTGCTAGGACCCGGGACAGGGGGTTGGAGACCCAGTACTTC.

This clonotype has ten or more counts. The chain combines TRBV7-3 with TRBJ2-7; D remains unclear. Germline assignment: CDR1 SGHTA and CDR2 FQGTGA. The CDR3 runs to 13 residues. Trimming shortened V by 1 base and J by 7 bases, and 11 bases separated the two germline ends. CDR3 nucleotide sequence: TGTGCCAGCAGCTTAAATTTCGGTTTGGAGCAGTACTTC. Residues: CASSLNFGLEQYF.

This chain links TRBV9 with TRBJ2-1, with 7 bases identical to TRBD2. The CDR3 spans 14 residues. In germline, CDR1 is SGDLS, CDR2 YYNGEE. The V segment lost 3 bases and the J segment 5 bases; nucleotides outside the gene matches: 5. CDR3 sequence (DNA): TGTGCCAGCAGCGCCCGGGACTACCACAATGAGCAGTTCTTC. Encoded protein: CASSARDYHNEQFF.

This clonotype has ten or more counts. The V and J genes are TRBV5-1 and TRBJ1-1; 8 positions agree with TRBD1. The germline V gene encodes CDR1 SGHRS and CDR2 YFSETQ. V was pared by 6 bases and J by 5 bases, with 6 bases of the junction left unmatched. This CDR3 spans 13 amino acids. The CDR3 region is CASKRDRKTEAFF. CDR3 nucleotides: TGCGCCAGCAAAAGGGACAGGAAAACTGAAGCTTTCTTT.

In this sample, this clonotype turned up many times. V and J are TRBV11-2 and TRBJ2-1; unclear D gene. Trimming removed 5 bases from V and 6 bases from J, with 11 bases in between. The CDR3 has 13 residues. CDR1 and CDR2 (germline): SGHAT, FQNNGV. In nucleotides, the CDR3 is TGTGCCAGCAGCCCCACCTGGGGCAATGAGCAGTTCTTC. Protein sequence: CASSPTWGNEQFF.

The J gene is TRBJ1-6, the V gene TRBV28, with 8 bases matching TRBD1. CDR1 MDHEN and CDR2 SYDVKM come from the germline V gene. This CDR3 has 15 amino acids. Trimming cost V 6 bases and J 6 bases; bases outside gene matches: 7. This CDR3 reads CASSPQGARNSPLHF. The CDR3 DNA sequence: TGTGCCAGCAGCCCGCAGGGGGCGCGTAATTCACCCCTCCACTTT.

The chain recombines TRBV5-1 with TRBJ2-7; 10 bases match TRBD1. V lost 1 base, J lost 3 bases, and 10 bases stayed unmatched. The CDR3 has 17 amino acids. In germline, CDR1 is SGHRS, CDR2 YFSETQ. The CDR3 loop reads CASSLSGTGVKNYEQYF. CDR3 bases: TGCGCCAGCAGCTTGAGCGGGACAGGGGTTAAAAACTACGAGCAGTACTTC. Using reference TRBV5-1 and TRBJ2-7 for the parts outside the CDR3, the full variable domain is KAGVTQTPRYLIKTRGQQVTLSCSPISGHRSVSWYQQTPGQGLQFLFEYFSETQRNKGNFPGRFSGRQFSNSRSEMNVSTLELGDSALYLCASSLSGTGVKNYEQYFGPGTRLTVT.

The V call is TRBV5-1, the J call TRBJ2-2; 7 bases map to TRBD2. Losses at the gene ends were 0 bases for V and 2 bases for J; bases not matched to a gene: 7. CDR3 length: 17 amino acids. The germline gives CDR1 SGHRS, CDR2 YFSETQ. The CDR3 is CASSLVPAGLNTGELFF. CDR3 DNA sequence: TGCGCCAGCAGCTTGGTCCCAGCGGGGTTAAACACCGGGGAGCTGTTTTTT.